One and the same sample provided the 14 T cell receptor beta chains below, sequenced in a study of memory CD4+ T cells and cytomegalovirus serostatus. Single viable CD3+CD4+CD8-CD45RO+ cells were sorted as the memory CD4+ T cells. The data were produced by immunoSEQ multiplex PCR, yet TCRdb's version contains in-frame clones alone and is incomplete. The sample consists of some 26,000 clones, roughly 76% of them appearing once. The sample taken for sequencing was memory CD4+ T cells from blood. Receptors were obtained from an adult in good health and CMV-seronegative.

The V call is TRBV6-5, the J call TRBJ1-2, with TRBD1 matching over 8 bases. This CDR3 comprises 15 residues. V was clipped by 0 bases and J by 2 bases; unmatched bases: 2. Germline V lookup: CDR1 MNHEY, CDR2 SVGAGI. The CDR3 protein is CASSYSGDRNYGYTF. CDR3 in DNA: TGTGCCAGCAGTTACTCGGGGGACAGGAACTATGGCTACACCTTC.

V gene TRBV9 combines with J gene TRBJ2-3, with 8 bases fitting TRBD2. The junction had 15 bases not matched to a gene; V was cut back by 0 bases and J by 6 bases. This CDR3 has 18 residues. Germline V gene sequence: CDR1 SGDLS, CDR2 YYNGEE. CDR3 sequence: CASSVDSGGPSSFDTQYF. The CDR3 nucleotides are TGTGCCAGCAGCGTAGATTCGGGAGGGCCGAGTAGTTTCGATACGCAGTATTTT. Together with reference TRBV9 and TRBJ2-3, the CDR3 gives the full variable domain: DSGVTQTPKHLITATGQRVTLRCSPRSGDLSVYWYQQSLDQGLQFLIQYYNGEERAKGNILERFSAQQFPDLHSELNLSSLELGDSALYFCASSVDSGGPSSFDTQYFGPGTRLTVL.

The V and J genes are TRBV7-9 and TRBJ2-4; 12 bases agree with TRBD1. V was pared by 1 base and J by 8 bases, with 6 bases of the junction left unmatched. The CDR3 spans 16 residues. Germline CDR1 and CDR2: SEHNR and FQNEAQ (reference sequence). The CDR3 sequence: CASSLGGTGGIYIQYF. CDR3 DNA: TGTGCCAGCAGCTTAGGGGGGACAGGGGGCATATACATTCAGTACTTC. Complete variable domain (other parts from reference TRBV7-9 and TRBJ2-4): DTGVSQNPRHKITKRGQNVTFRCDPISEHNRLYWYRQTLGQGPEFLTYFQNEAQLEKSRLLSDRFSAERPKGSFSTLEIQRTEQGDSAMYLCASSLGGTGGIYIQYFGAGTRLSVL.

This chain uses TRBV6-5 with TRBJ2-7; D not certain. This CDR3 spans 12 amino acids. Germline V gene sequence: CDR1 MNHEY, CDR2 SVGAGI. Trimming cost V 6 bases and J 2 bases, with 8 bases left between them. The CDR3 DNA is TGTGCCAGCAGCCAAGGGCCCTACGAGCAGTACTTC. It codes for CASSQGPYEQYF.

The genes are TRBV2 and TRBJ2-7; D unclear. Per germline, CDR1 SNHLY and CDR2 FYNNEI. The CDR3 spans 14 residues. The V end was cut by 8 bases, the J end by 0 bases, with 14 bases between. This CDR3 reads CASQRGLSSYEQYF. In DNA form, the CDR3 reads TGTGCCAGCCAGCGTGGCCTGAGCTCCTACGAGCAGTACTTC.

V is TRBV7-3 and J is TRBJ2-2, with D perhaps matching TRBD1 (5 bases). The CDR3 spans 13 residues. Trimming removed 4 bases from V and 6 bases from J, with 9 bases in between. Germline CDR1 and CDR2: SGHTA and FQGTGA. The CDR3 loop is CASSSQVAGELFF. In nucleotides, the CDR3 is TGTGCCAGCAGCTCACAGGTAGCCGGGGAGCTGTTTTTT.

V is TRBV6-1 and J is TRBJ1-4; 7 bases match TRBD1. Germline-derived CDR1 and CDR2 are MNHNS and SASEGT. The CDR3 loop spans 16 amino acids. Trimming at V came to 1 base and at J to 3 bases, leaving 5 bases not matched to a gene. The CDR3 sequence is CASSEVTGAPNEKLFF. The DNA for the CDR3 is TGTGCCAGCAGTGAAGTCACAGGGGCCCCTAATGAAAAACTGTTTTTT.

The chain joins TRBV4-3 to TRBJ1-4, with TRBD1 as a possible D gene (5 bases). Germline V gene lookup returns CDR1 LGHNA and CDR2 YSLEER. Trimming cost V 4 bases and J 4 bases, with 19 bases left between them. The CDR3 runs 17 residues. CDR3 bases: TGCGCCAGCAGCCCACGTGGGGACCCTAGTTTTAATGAAAAACTGTTTTTT. Residues: CASSPRGDPSFNEKLFF.

V gene TRBV6-1 combines with J gene TRBJ2-5; 9 nucleotides line up with TRBD1. J was trimmed by 3 bases and V by 6 bases; bases with no gene match: 8. Germline CDR1 reads MNHNS; CDR2 reads SASEGT. The CDR3 totals 15 residues. CDR3 protein: CASRPGRTGEETQYF. The CDR3 DNA is TGTGCCAGCAGGCCCGGGCGGACAGGGGAAGAGACCCAGTACTTC.

This clone was counted between two and nine times. This sequence joins TRBV25-1 and TRBJ2-7; 11 nucleotides align to TRBD2. CDR3 length: 16 residues. In germline, CDR1 is MGHDK, CDR2 SYGVNS. Trimming took 6 bases from V and 3 from J; bases not matched to a gene: 10. The CDR3 protein is CASSPPLSGRDYEQYF. The CDR3 DNA follows: TGTGCCAGCAGCCCTCCCCTTAGCGGGAGGGACTACGAGCAGTACTTC.

Concerning this clone: The junction and the germline gene differ at one end; a read error may be behind it. This chain joins TRBV5-1 and TRBJ2-3; D ambiguous. The germline CDR1 and CDR2 sequences are SGHRS and YFSETQ. The CDR3 totals 14 residues. In DNA form, the CDR3 reads TGCGCCAGCAGTTTGGATACTGGGACAGATACGCAGTATTTT. Translating it yields CASSLDTGTDTQYF. The full variable domain, rest sourced from reference TRBV5-1 and TRBJ2-3, is KAGVTQTPRYLIKTRGQQVTLSCSPISGHRSVSWYQQTPGQGLQFLFEYFSETQRNKGNFPGRFSGRQFSNSRSEMNVSTLELGDSALYLCASSLDTGTDTQYFGPGTRLTVL.

The genes are TRBV7-2 and TRBJ2-7; tentative D call: TRBD1 (6 bases). CDR1 is SGHTA and CDR2 is FQGNSA in the germline V gene. The CDR3 is 16 amino acids. Between the trimmed V and J ends, which lost 2 bases and 1 base, there was a span of 15 bases. The CDR3 here is CASSLTTGTPSYEQYF. The DNA for the CDR3 is TGTGCCAGCAGCTTAACTACCGGGACACCTTCCTACGAGCAGTACTTC.

The chain carries TRBV5-4 and TRBJ2-5; 10 bases align to TRBD2. This CDR3 spans 15 amino acids. Trimming took 1 base from V and 2 from J; bases not matched to a gene: 2. Germline V gene sequence: CDR1 SGHNT, CDR2 YYREEE (reference sequence). DNA of the CDR3: TGTGCCAGCAGCTTGCTAGCGGGGGCTCAAGAGACCCAGTACTTC. Translation gives CASSLLAGAQETQYF.

The sample holds a few counts of this clone. V and J are TRBV5-1 and TRBJ2-5, with TRBD2 matching over 9 bases. Trimming took 4 bases from V and 5 from J; bases not matched to a gene: 6. Germline V gene lookup returns CDR1 SGHRS and CDR2 YFSETQ. CDR3 length equals 14 residues. CDR3 residues: CASSTSGWGETQYF. DNA for the CDR3: TGCGCCAGCAGCACTAGCGGGTGGGGGGAGACCCAGTACTTC.